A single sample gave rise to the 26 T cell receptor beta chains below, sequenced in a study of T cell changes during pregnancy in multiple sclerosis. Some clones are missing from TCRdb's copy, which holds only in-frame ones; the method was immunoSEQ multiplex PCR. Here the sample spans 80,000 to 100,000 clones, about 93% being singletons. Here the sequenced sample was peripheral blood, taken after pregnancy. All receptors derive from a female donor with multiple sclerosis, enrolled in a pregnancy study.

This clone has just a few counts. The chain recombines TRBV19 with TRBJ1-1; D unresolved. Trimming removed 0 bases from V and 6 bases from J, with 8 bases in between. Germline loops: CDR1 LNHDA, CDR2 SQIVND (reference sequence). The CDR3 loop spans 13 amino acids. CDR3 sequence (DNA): TGTGCCAGTAGTATAGAGGTTCCGGCTGAAGCTTTCTTT. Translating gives CASSIEVPAEAFF.

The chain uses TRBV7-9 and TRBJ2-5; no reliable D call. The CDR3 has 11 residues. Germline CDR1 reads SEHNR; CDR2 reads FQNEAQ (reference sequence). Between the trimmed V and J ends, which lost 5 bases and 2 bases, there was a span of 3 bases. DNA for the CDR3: TGTGCCAGCAGCCCACAAGAGACCCAGTACTTC. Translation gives CASSPQETQYF.

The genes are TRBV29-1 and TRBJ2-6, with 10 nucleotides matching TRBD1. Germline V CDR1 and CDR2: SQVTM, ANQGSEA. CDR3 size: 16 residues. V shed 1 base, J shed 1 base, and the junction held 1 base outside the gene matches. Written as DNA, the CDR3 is TGCAGCGTTGAAGGGACAGGGGGGTCTGGGGCCAACGTCCTGACTTTC. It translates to CSVEGTGGSGANVLTF.

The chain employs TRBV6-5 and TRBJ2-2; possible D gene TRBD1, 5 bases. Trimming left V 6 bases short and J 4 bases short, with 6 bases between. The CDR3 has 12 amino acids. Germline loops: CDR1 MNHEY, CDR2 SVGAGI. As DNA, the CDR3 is TGTGCCAGCAGGACAGTCACCGGGGAGCTGTTTTTT. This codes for CASRTVTGELFF.

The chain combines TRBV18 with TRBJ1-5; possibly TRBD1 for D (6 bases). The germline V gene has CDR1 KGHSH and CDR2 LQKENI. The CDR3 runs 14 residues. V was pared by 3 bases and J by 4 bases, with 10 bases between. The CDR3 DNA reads TGTGCCAGCTCACCCCTAGGGGGTAATCAGCCCCAGCATTTT. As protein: CASSPLGGNQPQHF.

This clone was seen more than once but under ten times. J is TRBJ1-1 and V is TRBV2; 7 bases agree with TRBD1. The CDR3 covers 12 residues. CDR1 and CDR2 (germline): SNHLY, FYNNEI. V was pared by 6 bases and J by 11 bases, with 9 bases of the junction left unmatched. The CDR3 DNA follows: TGTGCCAGCAGACAAACCGGGACAGAGGCTTTCTTT. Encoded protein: CASRQTGTEAFF.

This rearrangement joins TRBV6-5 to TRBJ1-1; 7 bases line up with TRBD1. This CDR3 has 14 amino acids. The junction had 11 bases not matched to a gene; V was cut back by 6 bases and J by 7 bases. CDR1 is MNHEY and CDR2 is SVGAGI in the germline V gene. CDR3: CASSLIGTDIEAFF. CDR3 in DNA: TGTGCCAGCAGCTTAATCGGGACAGATATTGAAGCTTTCTTT.

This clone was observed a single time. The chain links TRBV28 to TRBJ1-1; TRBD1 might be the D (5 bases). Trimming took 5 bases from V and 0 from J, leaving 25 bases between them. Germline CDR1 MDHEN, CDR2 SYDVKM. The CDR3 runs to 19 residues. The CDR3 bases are TGTGCCAGCAGTCCCCGCCCCCGGGCCAGTCAGGGAATGAACACTGAAGCTTTCTTT. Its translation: CASSPRPRASQGMNTEAFF.

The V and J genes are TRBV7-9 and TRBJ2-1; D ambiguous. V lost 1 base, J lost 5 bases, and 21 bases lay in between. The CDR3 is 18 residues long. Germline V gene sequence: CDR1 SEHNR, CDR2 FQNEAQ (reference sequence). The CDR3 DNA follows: TGTGCCAGCAGCTTAGATAATCGGGTGGTATCTCCGGACAATGAGCAGTTCTTC. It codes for CASSLDNRVVSPDNEQFF.

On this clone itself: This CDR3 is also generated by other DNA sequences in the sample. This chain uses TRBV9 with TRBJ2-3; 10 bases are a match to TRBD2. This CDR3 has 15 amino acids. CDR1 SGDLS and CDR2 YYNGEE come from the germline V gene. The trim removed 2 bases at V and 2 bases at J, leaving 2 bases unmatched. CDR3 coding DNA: TGTGCCAGCAGCGTCGGACTAGCGGACACAGATACGCAGTATTTT. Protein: CASSVGLADTDTQYF.

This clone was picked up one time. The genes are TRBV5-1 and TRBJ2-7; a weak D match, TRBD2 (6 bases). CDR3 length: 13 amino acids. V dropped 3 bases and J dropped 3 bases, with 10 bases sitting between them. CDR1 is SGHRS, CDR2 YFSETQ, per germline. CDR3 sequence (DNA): TGCGCCAGCAGCTCGGTGGGGGGCTACGAGCAGTACTTC. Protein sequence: CASSSVGGYEQYF. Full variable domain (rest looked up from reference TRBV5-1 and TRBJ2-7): KAGVTQTPRYLIKTRGQQVTLSCSPISGHRSVSWYQQTPGQGLQFLFEYFSETQRNKGNFPGRFSGRQFSNSRSEMNVSTLELGDSALYLCASSSVGGYEQYFGPGTRLTVT.

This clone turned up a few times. This chain's CDR3 is CATSRAGGGQPQHF. The CDR3 DNA follows: TGTGCCACCAGCAGAGCAGGGGGCGGTCAGCCCCAGCATTTT. This sequence joins TRBV15 and TRBJ1-5; 8 nucleotides align to TRBD1. Trimming at V came to 1 base and at J to 6 bases, leaving 2 bases not matched to a gene. The CDR3 runs to 14 residues. The germline CDR1 and CDR2 sequences are LNHNV and YYDKDF (reference sequence).

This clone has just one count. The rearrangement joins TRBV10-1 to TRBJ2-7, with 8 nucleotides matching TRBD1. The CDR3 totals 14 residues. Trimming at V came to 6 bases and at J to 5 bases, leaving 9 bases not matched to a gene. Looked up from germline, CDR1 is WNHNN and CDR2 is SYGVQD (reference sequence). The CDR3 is CASRAPGGNDEQYF. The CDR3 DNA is TGCGCCAGCAGGGCTCCAGGGGGCAATGACGAGCAGTACTTC.

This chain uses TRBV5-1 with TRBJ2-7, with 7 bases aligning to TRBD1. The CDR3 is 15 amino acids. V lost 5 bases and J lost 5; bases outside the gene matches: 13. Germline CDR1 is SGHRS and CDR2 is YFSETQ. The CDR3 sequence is CASRPGQAGQNEQYF. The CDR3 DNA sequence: TGCGCCAGCAGACCTGGACAGGCGGGCCAAAACGAGCAGTACTTC. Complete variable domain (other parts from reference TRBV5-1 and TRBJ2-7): KAGVTQTPRYLIKTRGQQVTLSCSPISGHRSVSWYQQTPGQGLQFLFEYFSETQRNKGNFPGRFSGRQFSNSRSEMNVSTLELGDSALYLCASRPGQAGQNEQYFGPGTRLTVT.

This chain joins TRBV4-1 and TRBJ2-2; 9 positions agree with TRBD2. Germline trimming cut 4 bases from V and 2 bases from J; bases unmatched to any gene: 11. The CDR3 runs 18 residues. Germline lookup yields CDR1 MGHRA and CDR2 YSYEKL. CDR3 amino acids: CASSPDKISGRNTGELFF. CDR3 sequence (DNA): TGCGCCAGCAGCCCTGACAAAATTAGCGGGAGAAACACCGGGGAGCTGTTTTTT.

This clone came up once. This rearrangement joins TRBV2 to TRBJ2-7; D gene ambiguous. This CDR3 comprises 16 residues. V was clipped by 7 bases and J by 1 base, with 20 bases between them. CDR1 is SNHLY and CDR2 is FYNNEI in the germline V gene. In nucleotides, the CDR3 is TGTGCCAGCACCCCCGAAAGGAGTAGAAGGTCCTACGAGCAGTACTTC. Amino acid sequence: CASTPERSRRSYEQYF.

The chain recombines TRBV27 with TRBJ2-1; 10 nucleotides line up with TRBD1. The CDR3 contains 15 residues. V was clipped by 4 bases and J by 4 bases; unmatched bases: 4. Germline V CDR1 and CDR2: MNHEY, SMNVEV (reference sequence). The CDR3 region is CASSSPGQGYNEQFF. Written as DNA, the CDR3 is TGTGCCAGCAGTTCCCCGGGACAGGGGTACAATGAGCAGTTCTTC.

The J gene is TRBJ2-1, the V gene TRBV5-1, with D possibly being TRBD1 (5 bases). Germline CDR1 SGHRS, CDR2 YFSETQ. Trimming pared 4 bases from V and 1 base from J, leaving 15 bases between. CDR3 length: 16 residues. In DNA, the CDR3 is TGCGCCAGCAGCCTCCCCCAGGGAAGGTCCTACAATGAGCAGTTCTTC. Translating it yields CASSLPQGRSYNEQFF.

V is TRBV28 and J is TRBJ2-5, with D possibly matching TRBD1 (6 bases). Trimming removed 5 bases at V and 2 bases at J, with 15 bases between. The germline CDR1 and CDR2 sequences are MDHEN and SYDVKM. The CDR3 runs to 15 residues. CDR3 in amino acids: CASSLPGQLQETQYF. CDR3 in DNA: TGTGCCAGCAGTCTACCGGGACAACTACAAGAGACCCAGTACTTC.

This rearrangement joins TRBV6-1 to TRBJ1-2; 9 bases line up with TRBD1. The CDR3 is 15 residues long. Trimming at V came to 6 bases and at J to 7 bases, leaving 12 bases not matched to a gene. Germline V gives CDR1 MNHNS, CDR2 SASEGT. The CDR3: CASRAGTGTSLGYTF. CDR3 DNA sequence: TGTGCCAGCAGGGCCGGGACAGGGACCTCCCTTGGCTACACCTTC.

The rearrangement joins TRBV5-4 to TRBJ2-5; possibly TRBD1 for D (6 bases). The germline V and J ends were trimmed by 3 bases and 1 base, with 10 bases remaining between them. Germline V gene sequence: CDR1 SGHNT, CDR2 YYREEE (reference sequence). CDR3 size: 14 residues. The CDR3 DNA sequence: TGTGCCAGCAGCTCTGGACAGATCCAAGAGACCCAGTACTTC. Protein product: CASSSGQIQETQYF.

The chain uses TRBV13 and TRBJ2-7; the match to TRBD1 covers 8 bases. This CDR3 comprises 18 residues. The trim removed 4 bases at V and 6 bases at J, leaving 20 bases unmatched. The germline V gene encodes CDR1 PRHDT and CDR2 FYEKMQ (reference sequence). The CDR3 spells CASSSTTDIQGVPLEQYF. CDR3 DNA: TGTGCCAGCAGCTCCACTACCGACATACAGGGGGTTCCTCTCGAGCAGTACTTC.

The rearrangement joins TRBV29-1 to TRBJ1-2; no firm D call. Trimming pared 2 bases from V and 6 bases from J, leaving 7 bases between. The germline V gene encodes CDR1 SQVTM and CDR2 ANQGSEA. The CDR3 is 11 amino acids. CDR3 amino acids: CSVESRDGYTF. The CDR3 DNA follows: TGCAGCGTTGAATCGCGGGATGGCTACACCTTC.

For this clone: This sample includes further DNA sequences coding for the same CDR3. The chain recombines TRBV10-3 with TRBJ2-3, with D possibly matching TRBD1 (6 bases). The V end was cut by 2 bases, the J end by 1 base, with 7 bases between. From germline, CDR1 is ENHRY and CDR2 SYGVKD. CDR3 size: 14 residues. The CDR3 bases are TGTGCCATCAGTGAGCCAGGGGGCACAGATACGCAGTATTTT. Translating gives CAISEPGGTDTQYF.

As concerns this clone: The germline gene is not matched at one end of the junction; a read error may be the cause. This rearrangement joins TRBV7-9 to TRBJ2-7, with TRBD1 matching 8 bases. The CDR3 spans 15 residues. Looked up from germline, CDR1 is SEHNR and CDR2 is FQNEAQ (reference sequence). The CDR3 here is CASNLPDRGSHEQYF. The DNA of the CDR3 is TGTGCCAGCAACCTCCCTGACAGGGGCTCCCACGAGCAGTACTTC. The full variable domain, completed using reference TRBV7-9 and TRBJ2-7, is DTGVSQNPRHKITKRGQNVTFRCDPISEHNRLYWYRQTLGQGPEFLTYFQNEAQLEKSRLLSDRFSAERPKGSFSTLEIQRTEQGDSAMYLCASNLPDRGSHEQYFGPGTRLTVT.

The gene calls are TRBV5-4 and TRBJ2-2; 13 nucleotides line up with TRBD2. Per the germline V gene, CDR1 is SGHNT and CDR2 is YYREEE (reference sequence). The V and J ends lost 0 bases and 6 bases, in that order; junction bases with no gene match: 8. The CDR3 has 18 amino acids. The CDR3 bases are TGTGCCAGCAGCTTGGCCGGGACTAGCGGGATCGCGTCCGGGGAGCTGTTTTTT. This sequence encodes CASSLAGTSGIASGELFF.